Presented here are 11 T cell receptor beta chains from one specimen sequenced in a study of cytomegalovirus exposure and HLA in healthy donors. 60 Vbeta and 13 Jbeta primers were used in PCR. Assay used: immunoSEQ multiplex PCR; TCRdb lists only in-frame clones, some missing. Of about 65,000 clones detected, approximately 67% appear once; the ten largest clones hold around 2.7%. The sample was PBMCs. The receptors stem from a man aged 25 to 40 in good health and CMV-seronegative.

This CDR3 reads CASSLVAGDGYTF. CDR3 DNA: TGCGCCAGCAGCTTGGTAGCAGGGGATGGCTACACCTTC. The chain joins TRBV5-1 to TRBJ1-2; D might be TRBD1 (6 bases). This CDR3 spans 13 amino acids. Trimming left V 0 bases short and J 6 bases short, with 9 bases between. Germline CDR1 and CDR2: SGHRS and YFSETQ. Full variable domain (remainder filled in from reference TRBV5-1 and TRBJ1-2): KAGVTQTPRYLIKTRGQQVTLSCSPISGHRSVSWYQQTPGQGLQFLFEYFSETQRNKGNFPGRFSGRQFSNSRSEMNVSTLELGDSALYLCASSLVAGDGYTFGSGTRLTVV.

This clone came up many times. The genes are TRBV6-5 and TRBJ2-2, with D possibly being TRBD1 (5 bases). The V and J ends lost 4 bases and 1 base respectively, with 7 bases between them. Germline values: CDR1 MNHEY, CDR2 SVGAGI. The CDR3 consists of 14 residues. The CDR3 is CASSFTGNTGELFF. In DNA form, the CDR3 reads TGTGCCAGCAGTTTCACAGGGAACACCGGGGAGCTGTTTTTT.

This chain joins TRBV29-1 and TRBJ2-5; TRBD1 matches at 7 bases. The J segment lost 4 bases and the V segment lost 0 bases, leaving 14 bases of the junction unmatched. The CDR3 runs to 17 residues. Germline assignment: CDR1 SQVTM and CDR2 ANQGSEA. Here the CDR3 DNA reads TGCAGCGTTGAAGATCCCGCCTACAGGGGAACGGGAGAGACCCAGTACTTC. The encoded protein is CSVEDPAYRGTGETQYF.

The chain employs TRBV11-2 and TRBJ1-1, with D tentatively TRBD1 (5 bases). Germline V gene sequence: CDR1 SGHAT, CDR2 FQNNGV. This CDR3 has 14 residues. The V end lost 5 bases, the J end lost 5 bases, and 15 bases lay between the germline ends. In DNA form, the CDR3 reads TGTGCCAGCAGCCGGGACTTCTCGTCGACTGAAGCTTTCTTT. Its translation is CASSRDFSSTEAFF.

The J gene is TRBJ2-7, the V gene TRBV29-1, with 7 bases that match TRBD1. This CDR3 contains 13 residues. Germline values: CDR1 SQVTM, CDR2 ANQGSEA. Trimming cost V 4 bases and J 6 bases; bases outside gene matches: 9. CDR3 DNA: TGCAGCGTTGCCTCCGACAGGGCCAGCGAGCAGTACTTC. It specifies CSVASDRASEQYF.

The chain employs TRBV2 and TRBJ2-5; 10 bases agree with TRBD2. Trimming cost V 7 bases and J 4 bases; bases outside gene matches: 9. The length of the CDR3 is 15 residues. The germline V gene encodes CDR1 SNHLY and CDR2 FYNNEI. The CDR3 is CASTAAGGVTETQYF. The CDR3 DNA is TGTGCCAGCACGGCAGCGGGGGGGGTCACAGAGACCCAGTACTTC.

The V and J genes are TRBV5-4 and TRBJ2-7; 9 bases are a match to TRBD1. There are 13 residues in the CDR3. From germline, CDR1 is SGHNT and CDR2 YYREEE (reference sequence). Losses at the gene ends were 0 bases for V and 6 bases for J; bases not matched to a gene: 1. This CDR3 is CASSLGQGGEQYF. For the CDR3, the DNA is TGTGCCAGCAGCTTGGGACAGGGGGGCGAGCAGTACTTC.

The V and J genes are TRBV13 and TRBJ2-1; 10 bases map to TRBD2. The CDR3 has 15 residues. Unmatched junction bases numbered 4, after V lost 1 base and J lost 7 bases. In germline, CDR1 is PRHDT, CDR2 FYEKMQ (reference sequence). The CDR3 DNA reads TGTGCCAGCAGCTTAGAGCGGGGGGGCCATAATGAGCAGTTCTTC. It is translated as CASSLERGGHNEQFF.

This chain joins TRBV13 and TRBJ2-1; 7 positions agree with TRBD1. CDR3 length: 15 amino acids. The ends lost 4 bases at V and 0 bases at J; junction bases unmatched: 3. Germline V gene data show CDR1 as PRHDT and CDR2 as FYEKMQ (reference sequence). This CDR3 reads CASSWTGSSYNEQFF. The CDR3 bases are TGTGCCAGCAGCTGGACAGGCAGCTCCTACAATGAGCAGTTCTTC.

This clone was picked up a small number of times. This chain uses TRBV4-1 with TRBJ2-1, with TRBD2 matching over 11 bases. The V gene's germline CDR1 is MGHRA and CDR2 YSYEKL. The CDR3 runs to 15 residues. V dropped 2 bases and J dropped 7; count of bases not matched to a gene: 4. The CDR3 loop is CASSQIAGGHNEQFF. The CDR3 DNA sequence: TGCGCCAGCAGCCAAATAGCGGGGGGGCATAATGAGCAGTTCTTC.

The genes are TRBV4-1 and TRBJ1-4, with TRBD1 matching 7 bases. The CDR3 is made up of 17 amino acids. The V segment lost 2 bases and the J segment 5 bases; nucleotides outside the gene matches: 11. Germline CDR1 and CDR2: MGHRA and YSYEKL. CDR3 DNA sequence: TGCGCCAGCAGCCAATTGATGCGGGGACAGCTCAATGAAAAACTGTTTTTT. Translation gives CASSQLMRGQLNEKLFF.